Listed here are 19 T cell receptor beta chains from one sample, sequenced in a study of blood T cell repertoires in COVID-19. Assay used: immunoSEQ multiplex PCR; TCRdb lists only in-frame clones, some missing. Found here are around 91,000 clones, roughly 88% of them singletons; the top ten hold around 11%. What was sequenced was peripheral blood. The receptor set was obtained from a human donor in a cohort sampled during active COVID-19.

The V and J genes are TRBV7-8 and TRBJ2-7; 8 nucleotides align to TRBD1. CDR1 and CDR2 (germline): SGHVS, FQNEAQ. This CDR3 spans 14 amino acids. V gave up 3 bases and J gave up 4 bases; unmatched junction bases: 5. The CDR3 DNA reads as TGTGCCAGCAGCTTGGCAGGGGGCAGGTACGAGCAGTACTTC. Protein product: CASSLAGGRYEQYF.

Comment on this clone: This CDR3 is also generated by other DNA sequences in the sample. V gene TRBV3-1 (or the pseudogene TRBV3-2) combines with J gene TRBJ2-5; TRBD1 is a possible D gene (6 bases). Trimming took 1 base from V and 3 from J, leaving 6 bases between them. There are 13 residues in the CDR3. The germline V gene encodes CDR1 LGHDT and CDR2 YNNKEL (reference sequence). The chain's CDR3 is CASSQGTEETQYF. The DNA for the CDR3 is TGTGCCAGCAGCCAAGGGACAGAAGAGACCCAGTACTTC.

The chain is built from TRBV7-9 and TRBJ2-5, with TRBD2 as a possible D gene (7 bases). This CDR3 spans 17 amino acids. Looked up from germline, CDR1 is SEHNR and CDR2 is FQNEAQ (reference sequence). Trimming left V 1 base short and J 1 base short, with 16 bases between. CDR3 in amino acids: CASSLGSRGGGQETQYF. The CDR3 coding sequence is TGTGCCAGCAGCTTAGGTTCTAGGGGGGGCGGCCAAGAGACCCAGTACTTC.

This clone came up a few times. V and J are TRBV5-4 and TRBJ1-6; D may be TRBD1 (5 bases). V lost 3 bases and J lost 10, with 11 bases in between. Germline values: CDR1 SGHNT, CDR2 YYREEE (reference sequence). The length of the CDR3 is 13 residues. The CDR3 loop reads CASSSPGPSPLHF. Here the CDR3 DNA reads TGTGCCAGCAGCTCCCCAGGGCCCTCACCCCTCCACTTT.

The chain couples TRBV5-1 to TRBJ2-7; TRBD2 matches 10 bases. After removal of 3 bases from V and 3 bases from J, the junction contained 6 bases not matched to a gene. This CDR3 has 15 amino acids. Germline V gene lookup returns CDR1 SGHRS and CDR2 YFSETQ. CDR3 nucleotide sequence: TGCGCCAGCAGCTCCTCTAGCGGGGGCCTCTACGAGCAGTACTTC. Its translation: CASSSSSGGLYEQYF.

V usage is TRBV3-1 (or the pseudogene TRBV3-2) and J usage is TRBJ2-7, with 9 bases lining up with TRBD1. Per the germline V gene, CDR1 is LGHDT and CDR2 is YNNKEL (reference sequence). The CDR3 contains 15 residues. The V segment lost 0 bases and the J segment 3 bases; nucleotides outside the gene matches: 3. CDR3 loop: CASSQDWDRDYEQYF. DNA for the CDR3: TGTGCCAGCAGCCAAGATTGGGACAGGGACTACGAGCAGTACTTC.

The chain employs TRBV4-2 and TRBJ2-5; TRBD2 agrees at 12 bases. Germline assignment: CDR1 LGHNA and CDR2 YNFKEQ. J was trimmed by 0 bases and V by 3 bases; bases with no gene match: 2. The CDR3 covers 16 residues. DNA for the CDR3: TGTGCCAGCAGCCATGGACTAGCGGGACACCAAGAGACCCAGTACTTC. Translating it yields CASSHGLAGHQETQYF.

CDR3 sequence (DNA): TGTGCCAGCAGCCCACAGGGAGGGGGAAACACCATATATTTT. It yields the protein CASSPQGGGNTIYF. The rearrangement uses TRBV7-2 and TRBJ1-3; a possible D gene is TRBD1 (6 bases). Trimming shortened V by 5 bases and J by 4 bases, and 12 bases separated the two germline ends. In germline, CDR1 is SGHTA, CDR2 FQGNSA. CDR3 length: 14 residues.

The CDR3 nucleotides are TGTGCCAGCAGTTACTTCGGGACAGAAAACAATCAGCCCCAGCATTTT. Amino acid sequence: CASSYFGTENNQPQHF. The chain links TRBV6-2 or TRBV6-3 to TRBJ1-5, with 7 bases identical to TRBD1. The CDR3 consists of 16 residues. With 1 base clipped from V and 3 bases from J, the junction kept 6 bases outside the gene matches. CDR1 is MNHEY, CDR2 SVGEGT, per germline.

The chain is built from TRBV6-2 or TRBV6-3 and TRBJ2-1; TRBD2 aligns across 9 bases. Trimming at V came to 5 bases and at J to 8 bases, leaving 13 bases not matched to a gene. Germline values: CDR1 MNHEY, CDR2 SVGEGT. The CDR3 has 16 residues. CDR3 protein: CASSGLPRGGADEQFF. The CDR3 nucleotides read TGTGCCAGCAGTGGCCTCCCGCGCGGGGGGGCCGATGAGCAGTTCTTC.

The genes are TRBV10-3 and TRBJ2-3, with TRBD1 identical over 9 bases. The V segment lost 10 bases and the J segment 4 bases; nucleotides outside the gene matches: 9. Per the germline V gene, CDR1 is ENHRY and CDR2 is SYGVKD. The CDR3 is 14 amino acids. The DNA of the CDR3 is TGTGCCACCCACCCTCGGACAGGGGCAGATACGCAGTATTTT. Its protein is CATHPRTGADTQYF.

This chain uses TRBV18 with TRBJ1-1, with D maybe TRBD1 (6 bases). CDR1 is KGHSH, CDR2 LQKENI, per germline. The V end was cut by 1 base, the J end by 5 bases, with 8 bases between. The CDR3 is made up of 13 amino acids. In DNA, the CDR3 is TGTGCCAGCTCACCACGAAGGGGGACTGAAGCTTTCTTT. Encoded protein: CASSPRRGTEAFF.

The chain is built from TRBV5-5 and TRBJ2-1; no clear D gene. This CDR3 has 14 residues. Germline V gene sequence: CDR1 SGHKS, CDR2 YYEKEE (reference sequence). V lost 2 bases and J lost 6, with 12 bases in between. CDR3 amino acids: CASSLIQMRNEQFF. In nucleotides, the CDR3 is TGTGCCAGCAGCTTAATCCAAATGCGCAATGAGCAGTTCTTC.

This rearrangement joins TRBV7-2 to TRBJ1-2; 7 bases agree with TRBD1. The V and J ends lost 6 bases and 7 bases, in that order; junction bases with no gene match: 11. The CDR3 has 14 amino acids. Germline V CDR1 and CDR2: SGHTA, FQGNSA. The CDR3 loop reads CASSPGQVAGGYTF. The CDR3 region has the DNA TGTGCCAGCAGTCCTGGACAGGTGGCTGGTGGCTACACCTTC.

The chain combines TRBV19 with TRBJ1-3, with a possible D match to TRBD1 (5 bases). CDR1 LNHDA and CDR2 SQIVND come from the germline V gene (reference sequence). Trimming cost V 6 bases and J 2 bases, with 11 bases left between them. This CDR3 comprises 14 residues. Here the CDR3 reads CASRGRQPGNTIYF. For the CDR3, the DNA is TGTGCCAGTAGAGGCAGACAGCCTGGAAACACCATATATTTT. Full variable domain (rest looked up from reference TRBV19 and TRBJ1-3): DGGITQSPKYLFRKEGQNVTLSCEQNLNHDAMYWYRQDPGQGLRLIYYSQIVNDFQKGDIAEGYSVSREKKESFPLTVTSAQKNPTAFYLCASRGRQPGNTIYFGEGSWLTVV.

CDR3 sequence: CASSQEYGRTNTGELFF. The CDR3 DNA sequence: TGCGCCAGCAGCCAAGAATACGGGAGGACGAACACCGGGGAGCTGTTTTTT. The rearrangement joins TRBV4-3 to TRBJ2-2; 7 bases are shared with TRBD2. V was clipped by 0 bases and J by 0 bases; unmatched bases: 4. CDR3 length: 17 amino acids. CDR1 is LGHNA, CDR2 YSLEER, per germline.

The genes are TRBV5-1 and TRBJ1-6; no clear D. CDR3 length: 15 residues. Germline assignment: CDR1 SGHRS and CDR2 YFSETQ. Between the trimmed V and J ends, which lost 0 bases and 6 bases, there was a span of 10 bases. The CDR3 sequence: CASSLGAGGNSPLHF. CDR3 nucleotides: TGCGCCAGCAGCTTGGGGGCAGGTGGTAATTCACCCCTCCACTTT.

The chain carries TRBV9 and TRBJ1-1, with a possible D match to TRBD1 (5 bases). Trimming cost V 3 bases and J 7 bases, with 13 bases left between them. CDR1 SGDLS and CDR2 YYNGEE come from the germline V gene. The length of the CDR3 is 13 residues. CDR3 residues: CASSAGTGDEAFF. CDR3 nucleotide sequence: TGTGCCAGCAGCGCCGGCACAGGAGATGAAGCTTTCTTT.

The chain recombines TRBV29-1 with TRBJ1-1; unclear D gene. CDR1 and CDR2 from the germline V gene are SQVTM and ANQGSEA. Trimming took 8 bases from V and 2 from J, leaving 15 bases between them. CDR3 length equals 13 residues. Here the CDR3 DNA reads TGCAGCTTCCGAGGGCCCTACAACACTGAAGCTTTCTTT. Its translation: CSFRGPYNTEAFF. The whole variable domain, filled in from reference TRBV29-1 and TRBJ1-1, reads SAVISQKPSRDICQRGTSLTIQCQVDSQVTMMFWYRQQPGQSLTLIATANQGSEATYESGFVIDKFPISRPNLTFSTLTVSNMSPEDSSIYLCSFRGPYNTEAFFGQGTRLTVV.